This note documents a single TCR beta chain sequence. Diagnostic decisions used clinical symptoms, serum thyroxine and TRAb, thyroid ultrasound and orbital computed tomography. What was amplified from RNA transcripts were TCR beta CDR3 regions. A set of HTBI primers served as the primers for a first-round RT-PCR of the TCR CDR3. MiXCR, applied by TCRdb to the multiplex PCR reads, yields one record per CDR3 protein. The sample yields hundreds of thousands of distinct CDR3 sequences, around 21% seen once. The sample is drawn from a study of T cells in Graves' hyperthyroidism and ophthalmopathy. Germline CDR1 reads MNHEY; CDR2 reads SMNVEV (reference sequence). Losses at the gene ends were 0 bases for V and 7 bases for J; bases not matched to a gene: 9. The CDR3 is made up of 17 amino acids.

Material: blood. This clonotype originated in a man aged 30 to 39 with Graves' ophthalmopathy. The genes are TRBV27 and TRBJ2-1; TRBD2 agrees at 10 bases. CDR3 coding DNA: TGTGCCAGCAGTTTATCTGGGTTCCAGCGGGAGGGGAATGAGCAGTTCTTC. It specifies CASSLSGFQREGNEQFF.